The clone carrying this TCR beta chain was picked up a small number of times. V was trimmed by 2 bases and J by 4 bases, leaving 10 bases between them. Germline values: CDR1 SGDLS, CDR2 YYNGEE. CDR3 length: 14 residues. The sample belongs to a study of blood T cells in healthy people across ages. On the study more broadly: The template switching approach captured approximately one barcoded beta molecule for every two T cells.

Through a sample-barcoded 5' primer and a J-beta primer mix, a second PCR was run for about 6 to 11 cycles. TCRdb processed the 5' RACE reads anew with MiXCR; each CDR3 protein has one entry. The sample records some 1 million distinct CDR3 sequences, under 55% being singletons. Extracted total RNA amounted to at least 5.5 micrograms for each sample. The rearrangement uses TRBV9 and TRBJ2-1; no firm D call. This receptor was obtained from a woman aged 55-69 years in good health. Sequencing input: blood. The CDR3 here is CASSVPRGYNEQFF. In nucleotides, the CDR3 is TGTGCCAGCAGCGTCCCCAGAGGATACAATGAGCAGTTCTTC.